Here is one T cell receptor beta chain with its context. What it binds is unknown. These data are taken from a study of somatic mutations in cytotoxic T cells in rheumatoid arthritis. Overall study: Patient blood (approximately 30 ml EDTA) was drawn right after diagnosis, before any treatment. Study results and limitations: Measured CD8+ T-cell clonality, a value compared between rheumatoid arthritis patients and age-matched healthy controls, did not differ significantly.

V was pared by 9 bases and J by 10 bases, with 6 bases of the junction left unmatched. Germline-derived CDR1 and CDR2 are LNHDA and SQIVND (reference sequence). CDR3 length: 11 residues. Profiling relied on immunoSEQ multiplex PCR, and the TCRdb table lists in-frame clones only, not all of them. The repertoire holds roughly 17,000 clones, with 85% as singletons. Sequences were obtained from CD8+ T cells sorted from blood. The receptor was derived from a woman between 40 and 50 years old with rheumatoid arthritis. The V gene is TRBV19, the J gene TRBJ1-1, with 9 bases matching TRBD1. CDR3 sequence (DNA): TGTGCCAGCGGCCTGACAGGGGGAGCTTTCTTT. It specifies CASGLTGGAFF.